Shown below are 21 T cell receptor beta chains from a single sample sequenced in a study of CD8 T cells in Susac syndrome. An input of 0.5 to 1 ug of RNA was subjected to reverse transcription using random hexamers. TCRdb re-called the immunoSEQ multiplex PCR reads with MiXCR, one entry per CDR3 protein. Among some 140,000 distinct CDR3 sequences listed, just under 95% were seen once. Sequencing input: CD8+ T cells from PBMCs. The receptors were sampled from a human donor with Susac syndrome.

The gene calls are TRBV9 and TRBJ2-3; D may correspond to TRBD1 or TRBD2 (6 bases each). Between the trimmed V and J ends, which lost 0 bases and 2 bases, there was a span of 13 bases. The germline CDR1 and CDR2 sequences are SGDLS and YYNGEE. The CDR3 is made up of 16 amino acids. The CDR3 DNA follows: TGTGCCAGCAGCGTAGAGGGGGGAAGGGACACAGATACGCAGTATTTT. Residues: CASSVEGGRDTDTQYF. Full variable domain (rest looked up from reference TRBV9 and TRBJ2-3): DSGVTQTPKHLITATGQRVTLRCSPRSGDLSVYWYQQSLDQGLQFLIQYYNGEERAKGNILERFSAQQFPDLHSELNLSSLELGDSALYFCASSVEGGRDTDTQYFGPGTRLTVL.

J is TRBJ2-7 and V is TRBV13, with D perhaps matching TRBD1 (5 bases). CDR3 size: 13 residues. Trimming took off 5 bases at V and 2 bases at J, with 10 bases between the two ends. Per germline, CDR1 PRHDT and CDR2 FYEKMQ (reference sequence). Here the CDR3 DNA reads TGTGCCAGCAGCCCCAGGGTGACCTACGAGCAGTACTTC. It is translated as CASSPRVTYEQYF.

CDR3 sequence: CASRARDLSTDTQYF. CDR3 bases: TGTGCCAGCAGAGCCCGGGACTTGAGCACAGATACGCAGTATTTT. The gene calls are TRBV12-3 or TRBV12-4 and TRBJ2-3, with D possibly matching TRBD2 (6 bases). V was cut by 6 bases and J by 0 bases, with 13 bases left in between. This CDR3 region has 15 residues.

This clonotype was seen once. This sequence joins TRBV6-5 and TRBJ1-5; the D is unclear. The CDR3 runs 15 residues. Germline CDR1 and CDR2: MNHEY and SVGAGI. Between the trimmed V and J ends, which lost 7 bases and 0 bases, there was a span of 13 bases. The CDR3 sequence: CASTPNGYSNQPQHF. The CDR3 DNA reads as TGTGCCAGCACCCCGAACGGCTATAGCAATCAGCCCCAGCATTTT.

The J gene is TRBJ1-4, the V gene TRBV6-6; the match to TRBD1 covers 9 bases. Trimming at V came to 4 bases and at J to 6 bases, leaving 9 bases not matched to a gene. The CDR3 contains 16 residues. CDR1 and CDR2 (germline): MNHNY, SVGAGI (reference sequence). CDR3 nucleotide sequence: TGTGCCAGCAGTTCGCCAGGGACAGGGAAGGATGAAAAACTGTTTTTT. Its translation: CASSSPGTGKDEKLFF.

CDR3 sequence: CASNPGGTPGGYTF. The CDR3 region has the DNA TGTGCCAGCAACCCAGGGGGGACTCCCGGCGGCTACACCTTC. This chain uses TRBV6-5 with TRBJ1-2; 7 positions match TRBD1. V dropped 7 bases and J dropped 8; count of bases not matched to a gene: 13. The CDR3 extends over 14 amino acids. CDR1 is MNHEY and CDR2 is SVGAGI in the germline V gene.

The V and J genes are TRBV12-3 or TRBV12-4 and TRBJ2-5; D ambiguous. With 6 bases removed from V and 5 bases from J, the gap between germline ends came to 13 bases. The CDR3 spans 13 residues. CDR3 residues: CASRPAIGETQYF. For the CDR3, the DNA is TGTGCCAGCAGACCGGCCATAGGGGAGACCCAGTACTTC.

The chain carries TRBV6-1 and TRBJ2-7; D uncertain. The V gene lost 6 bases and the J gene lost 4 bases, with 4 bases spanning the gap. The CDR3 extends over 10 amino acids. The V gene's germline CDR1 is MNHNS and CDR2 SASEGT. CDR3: CASRFYEQYF. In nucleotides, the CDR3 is TGTGCCAGCAGATTTTACGAGCAGTACTTC.

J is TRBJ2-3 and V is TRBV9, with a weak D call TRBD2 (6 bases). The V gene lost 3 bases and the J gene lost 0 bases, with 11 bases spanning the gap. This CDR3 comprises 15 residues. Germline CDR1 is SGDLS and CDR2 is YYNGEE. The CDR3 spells CASSDGGTSTDTQYF. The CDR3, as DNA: TGTGCCAGCAGCGATGGCGGGACTAGCACAGATACGCAGTATTTT.

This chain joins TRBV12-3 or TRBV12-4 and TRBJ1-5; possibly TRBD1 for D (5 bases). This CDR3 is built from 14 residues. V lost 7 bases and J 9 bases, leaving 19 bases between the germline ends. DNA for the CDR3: TGTGCCAGCACCACGGACACCCAATTTGGGCCCCAGCATTTT. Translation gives CASTTDTQFGPQHF.

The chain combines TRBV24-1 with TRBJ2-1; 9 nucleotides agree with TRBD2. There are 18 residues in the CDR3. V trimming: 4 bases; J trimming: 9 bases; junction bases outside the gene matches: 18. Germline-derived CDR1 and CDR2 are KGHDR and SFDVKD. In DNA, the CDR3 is TGTGCCACCAGTGAAATACCCGGATTGGTAGCGGGAGAAACTGAGCAGTTCTTC. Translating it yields CATSEIPGLVAGETEQFF.

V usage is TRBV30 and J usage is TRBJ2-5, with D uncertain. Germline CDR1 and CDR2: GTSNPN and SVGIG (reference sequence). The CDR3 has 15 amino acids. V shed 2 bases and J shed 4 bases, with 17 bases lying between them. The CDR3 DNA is TGTGCCTGGAGTCCAATGGTGGGGATCGGAGAGACCCAGTACTTC. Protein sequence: CAWSPMVGIGETQYF.

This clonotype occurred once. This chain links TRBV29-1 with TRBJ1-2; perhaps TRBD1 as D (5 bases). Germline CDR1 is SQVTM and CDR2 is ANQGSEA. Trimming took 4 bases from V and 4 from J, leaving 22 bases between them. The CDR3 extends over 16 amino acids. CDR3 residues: CSVVGEEAPSGYGYTF. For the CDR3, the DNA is TGCAGCGTTGTGGGGGAAGAGGCCCCCTCAGGCTATGGCTACACCTTC.

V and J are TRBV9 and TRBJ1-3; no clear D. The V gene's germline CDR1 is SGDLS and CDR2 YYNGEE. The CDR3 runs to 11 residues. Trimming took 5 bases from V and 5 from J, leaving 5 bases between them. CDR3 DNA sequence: TGTGCCAGCAGGAGCAGAAACACCATATATTTT. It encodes CASRSRNTIYF.

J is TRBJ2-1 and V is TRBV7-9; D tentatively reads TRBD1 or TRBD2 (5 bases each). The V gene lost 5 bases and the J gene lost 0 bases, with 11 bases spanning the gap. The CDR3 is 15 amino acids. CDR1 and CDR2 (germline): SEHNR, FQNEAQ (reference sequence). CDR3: CASSRDQSSYNEQFF. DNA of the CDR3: TGTGCCAGCAGCCGGGACCAGAGCTCCTACAATGAGCAGTTCTTC.

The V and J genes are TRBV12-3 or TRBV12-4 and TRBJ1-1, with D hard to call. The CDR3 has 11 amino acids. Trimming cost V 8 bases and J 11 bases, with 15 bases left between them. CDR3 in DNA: TGTGCCAGCCTCGCAGGACCTAGGGCTTTCTTT. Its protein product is CASLAGPRAFF.

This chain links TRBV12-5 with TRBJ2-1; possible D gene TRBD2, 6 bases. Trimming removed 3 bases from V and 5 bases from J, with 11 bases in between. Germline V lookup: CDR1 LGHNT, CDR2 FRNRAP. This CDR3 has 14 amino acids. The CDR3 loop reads CASGFPGLNNEQFF. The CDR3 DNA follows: TGTGCTAGTGGTTTTCCGGGACTCAACAATGAGCAGTTCTTC. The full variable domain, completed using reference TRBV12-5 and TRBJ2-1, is DARVTQTPRHKVTEMGQEVTMRCQPILGHNTVFWYRQTMMQGLELLAYFRNRAPLDDSGMPKDRFSAEMPDATLATLKIQPSEPRDSAVYFCASGFPGLNNEQFFGPGTRLTVL.

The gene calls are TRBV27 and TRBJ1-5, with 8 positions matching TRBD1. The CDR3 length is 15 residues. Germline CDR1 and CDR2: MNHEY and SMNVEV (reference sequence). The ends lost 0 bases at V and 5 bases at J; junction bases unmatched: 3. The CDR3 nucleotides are TGTGCCAGCAGTTTATCCTGGACAGGGTATCAGCCCCAGCATTTT. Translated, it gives CASSLSWTGYQPQHF.

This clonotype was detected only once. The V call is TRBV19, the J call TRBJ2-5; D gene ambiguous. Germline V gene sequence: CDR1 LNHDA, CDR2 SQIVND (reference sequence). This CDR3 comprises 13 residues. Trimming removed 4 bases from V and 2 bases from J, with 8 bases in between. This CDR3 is CASSSHLQETQYF. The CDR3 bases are TGTGCCAGTAGTAGCCATTTACAAGAGACCCAGTACTTC.

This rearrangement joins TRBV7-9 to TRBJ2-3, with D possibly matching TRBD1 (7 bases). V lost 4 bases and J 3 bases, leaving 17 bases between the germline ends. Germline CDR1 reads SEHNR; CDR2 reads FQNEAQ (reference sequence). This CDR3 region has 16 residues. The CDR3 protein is CASSYARGQRTDTQYF. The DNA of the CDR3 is TGTGCCAGCAGCTACGCGCGGGGACAGAGGACAGATACGCAGTATTTT.

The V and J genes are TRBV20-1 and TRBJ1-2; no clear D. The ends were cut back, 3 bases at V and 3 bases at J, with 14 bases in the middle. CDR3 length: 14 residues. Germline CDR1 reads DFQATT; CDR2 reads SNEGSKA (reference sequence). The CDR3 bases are TGCAGTGCTAGGGGCAGTTGGCGTGACTATGGCTACACCTTC. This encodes CSARGSWRDYGYTF.